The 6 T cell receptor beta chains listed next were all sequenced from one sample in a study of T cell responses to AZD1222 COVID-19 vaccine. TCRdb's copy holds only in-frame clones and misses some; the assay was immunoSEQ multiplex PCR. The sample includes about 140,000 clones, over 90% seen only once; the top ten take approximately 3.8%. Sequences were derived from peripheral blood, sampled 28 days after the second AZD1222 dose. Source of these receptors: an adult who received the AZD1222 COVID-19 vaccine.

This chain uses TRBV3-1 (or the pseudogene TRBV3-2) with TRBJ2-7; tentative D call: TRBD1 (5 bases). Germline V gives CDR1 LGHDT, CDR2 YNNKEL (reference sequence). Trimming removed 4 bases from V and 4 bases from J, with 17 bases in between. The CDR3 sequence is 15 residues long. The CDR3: CASSPTQAMGYEQYF. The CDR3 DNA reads TGTGCCAGCAGCCCTACACAGGCTATGGGGTACGAGCAGTACTTC.

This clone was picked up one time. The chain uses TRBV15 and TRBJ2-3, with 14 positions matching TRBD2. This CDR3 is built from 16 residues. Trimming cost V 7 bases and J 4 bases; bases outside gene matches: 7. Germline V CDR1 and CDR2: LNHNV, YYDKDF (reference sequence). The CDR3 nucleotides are TGTGCCACCAAACAACCGGGACTAGCGGGAGCAGATACGCAGTATTTT. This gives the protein CATKQPGLAGADTQYF.

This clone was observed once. The CDR3 nucleotides are TGTGCCAGTAGTCTCCGCATCGGGATAACAAGAACTAATGAAAAACTGTTTTTT. Translated, it gives CASSLRIGITRTNEKLFF. The chain combines TRBV19 with TRBJ1-4; D is undetermined. Germline CDR1 and CDR2: LNHDA and SQIVND (reference sequence). This CDR3 is built from 18 residues. Trimming removed 5 bases from V and 1 base from J, with 20 bases in between. The full variable domain, in which reference TRBV19 and TRBJ1-4 provide the parts outside the CDR3, is DGGITQSPKYLFRKEGQNVTLSCEQNLNHDAMYWYRQDPGQGLRLIYYSQIVNDFQKGDIAEGYSVSREKKESFPLTVTSAQKNPTAFYLCASSLRIGITRTNEKLFFGSGTQLSVL.

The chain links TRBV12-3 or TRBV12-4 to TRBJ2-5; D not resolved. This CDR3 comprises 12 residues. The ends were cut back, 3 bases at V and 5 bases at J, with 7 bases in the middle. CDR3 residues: CASSFNSETQYF. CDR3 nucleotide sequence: TGTGCCAGCAGTTTTAACTCCGAGACCCAGTACTTC.

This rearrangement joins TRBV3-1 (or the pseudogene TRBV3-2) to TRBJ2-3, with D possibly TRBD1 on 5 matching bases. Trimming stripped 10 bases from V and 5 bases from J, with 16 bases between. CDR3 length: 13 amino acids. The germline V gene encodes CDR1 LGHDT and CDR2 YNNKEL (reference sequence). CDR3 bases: TGTGCCACGGGTGGGGCCCTACAAGATACGCAGTATTTT. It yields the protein CATGGALQDTQYF.

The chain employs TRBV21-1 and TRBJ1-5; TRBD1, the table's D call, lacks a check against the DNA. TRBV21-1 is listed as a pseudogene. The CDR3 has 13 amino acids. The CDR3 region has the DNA TGTGCCAACTACAGGACGAACAATCAGCCCCAGCATTTT. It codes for CANYRTNNQPQHF.